This passage covers 32 T cell receptor beta chains from one sample sequenced in a study of T-cell reconstitution after alpha-beta-depleted transplantation in children. A library of TCRbeta sequences, prepared with unique molecular identifiers, was generated. Using its own MiXCR run on the PCR reads, TCRdb lists one record per CDR3 protein. This table has 450,000 to 500,000 distinct CDR3 sequences, around 13% appearing once. This sample comprised PBMCs from the stem cell graft donor, obtained from the stem cell graft. These receptors all come from a human donor who donated a stem cell graft to a child with combined immunodeficiency.

The V gene is TRBV19, the J gene TRBJ1-1; perhaps TRBD1 as D (5 bases). V was cut by 3 bases and J by 3 bases, with 14 bases left in between. Germline V gene lookup returns CDR1 LNHDA and CDR2 SQIVND (reference sequence). This CDR3 has 15 residues. CDR3 region: CASSMGLILDTEAFF. Here the CDR3 DNA reads TGTGCCAGTAGTATGGGACTGATTTTAGACACTGAAGCTTTCTTT.

This clonotype was seen only a few times. V usage is TRBV29-1 and J usage is TRBJ2-3; D is unresolved. There are 15 residues in the CDR3. Trimming removed 6 bases from V and 1 base from J, with 17 bases in between. Germline V gene lookup returns CDR1 SQVTM and CDR2 ANQGSEA. The CDR3 bases are TGCAGCGTGGCCGCTTTGGGTGGCCGCACAGATACGCAGTATTTT. It translates to CSVAALGGRTDTQYF.

There are many counts of this clonotype. CDR3: CATSGTASTDTQYF. CDR3 in DNA: TGTGCCACCAGCGGGACAGCCAGCACAGATACGCAGTATTTT. The rearrangement uses TRBV24-1 and TRBJ2-3; TRBD1 aligns across 7 bases. This CDR3 comprises 14 residues. Trimming removed 7 bases from V and 0 bases from J; junction bases left unmatched: 3. Germline values: CDR1 KGHDR, CDR2 SFDVKD.

The chain has TRBV4-3 and TRBJ2-3; 7 nucleotides agree with TRBD2. CDR3 length equals 16 residues. Germline trimming cut 0 bases from V and 2 bases from J; bases unmatched to any gene: 5. Germline V gene sequence: CDR1 LGHNA, CDR2 YSLEER. The CDR3 region has the DNA TGCGCCAGCAGCCAAGAGGGAGCGGGGAACACAGATACGCAGTATTTT. Residues: CASSQEGAGNTDTQYF.

This clonotype was observed at least ten times. CDR3 DNA sequence: TGTGCCAGCAGCTTGACACAGGGACTCTACAATGAGCAGTTCTTC. Encoded protein: CASSLTQGLYNEQFF. V usage is TRBV7-9 and J usage is TRBJ2-1, with D perhaps assigned TRBD1 or TRBD2 (6 bases each). With 3 bases removed from V and 3 bases from J, the gap between germline ends came to 12 bases. Germline-derived CDR1 and CDR2 are SEHNR and FQNEAQ (reference sequence). The CDR3 is made up of 15 amino acids.

This clonotype was counted only a few times. The V and J genes are TRBV29-1 and TRBJ2-7, with TRBD1 identical over 11 bases. This CDR3 region has 13 residues. Germline CDR1 SQVTM, CDR2 ANQGSEA. V was pared by 7 bases and J by 4 bases, with 6 bases of the junction left unmatched. The DNA of the CDR3 is TGCAGCGCCCAGGGACAGGGGGTTTACGAGCAGTACTTC. Translating it yields CSAQGQGVYEQYF.

This clonotype was counted ten times or more. The rearrangement uses TRBV10-3 and TRBJ2-1; tentatively, D is TRBD1 (5 bases). The CDR3 consists of 11 residues. V lost 6 bases and J lost 10, with 10 bases in between. Germline loops: CDR1 ENHRY, CDR2 SYGVKD. The CDR3 sequence is CAISQGDEQFF. The CDR3 nucleotides are TGTGCCATCAGCCAGGGTGACGAGCAGTTCTTC.

This clonotype was counted many times. The V call is TRBV7-9, the J call TRBJ2-3; D might be TRBD1 (5 bases). The CDR3 runs to 14 residues. Germline V gene sequence: CDR1 SEHNR, CDR2 FQNEAQ (reference sequence). V lost 5 bases and J 2 bases, leaving 11 bases between the germline ends. For the CDR3, the DNA is TGTGCCAGCAGCCAGGGAAGGGTCACAGATACGCAGTATTTT. This encodes CASSQGRVTDTQYF.

This clonotype was counted a few times. The chain is built from TRBV6-2 or TRBV6-3 and TRBJ2-7; TRBD1 matches at 9 bases. CDR1 is MNHEY and CDR2 is SVGEGT in the germline V gene. After removal of 4 bases from V and 2 bases from J, the junction contained 6 bases not matched to a gene. The CDR3 runs 15 residues. CDR3 bases: TGTGCCAGCAGTTCATGGACAGGGGTGGCCTACGAGCAGTACTTC. This translates into CASSSWTGVAYEQYF.

This clonotype was found many times. The gene calls are TRBV15 and TRBJ2-1; TRBD2 matches 11 bases. Germline CDR1 and CDR2: LNHNV and YYDKDF (reference sequence). The V and J ends lost 0 bases and 8 bases, in that order; junction bases with no gene match: 3. The CDR3 runs 15 residues. The CDR3 nucleotides read TGTGCCACCAGCAGAGACCGACTAGCGGGGTATGAGCAGTTCTTC. The encoded protein is CATSRDRLAGYEQFF.

In this sample, this clonotype turned up a few times. V gene TRBV4-3 combines with J gene TRBJ2-3; the match to TRBD2 covers 11 bases. V shed 9 bases and J 5 bases; nucleotides not matched to a gene: 7. Germline lookup yields CDR1 LGHNA and CDR2 YSLEER. The CDR3 runs to 14 residues. The CDR3 region is CASYSGRAEDTQYF. Here the CDR3 DNA reads TGCGCCAGTTATAGCGGGAGGGCCGAAGATACGCAGTATTTT.

This clonotype was observed a few times. The chain couples TRBV2 to TRBJ2-5; D perhaps matches TRBD2 (5 bases). The germline gives CDR1 SNHLY, CDR2 FYNNEI. The CDR3 contains 14 residues. V was cut by 3 bases and J by 2 bases, with 10 bases left in between. The CDR3 sequence: CASSDGRGQETQYF. The CDR3 coding sequence is TGTGCCAGCAGTGATGGACGGGGACAAGAGACCCAGTACTTC.

This clonotype has at least ten counts. The CDR3 region is CAWEGAANTGELFF. The DNA for the CDR3 is TGTGCCTGGGAGGGGGCCGCGAACACCGGGGAGCTGTTTTTT. The V gene is TRBV30, the J gene TRBJ2-2; 7 positions agree with TRBD1. This CDR3 comprises 14 residues. V dropped 5 bases and J dropped 0; count of bases not matched to a gene: 3. Germline CDR1 is GTSNPN and CDR2 is SVGIG (reference sequence).

The chain couples TRBV5-1 to TRBJ2-2; TRBD2 agrees at 7 bases. V dropped 4 bases and J dropped 6; count of bases not matched to a gene: 9. Germline-derived CDR1 and CDR2 are SGHRS and YFSETQ. There are 15 residues in the CDR3. CDR3 DNA sequence: TGCGCCAGCAGCCCCGCCGGGGGGTCCGCCGGGGAGCTGTTTTTT. Translated, it gives CASSPAGGSAGELFF.

The gene calls are TRBV12-3 or TRBV12-4 and TRBJ2-7; D might be TRBD2 (7 bases). Trimming stripped 7 bases from V and 4 bases from J, with 14 bases between. The CDR3 has 13 amino acids. CDR3 coding DNA: TGTGCCAGCATGATAGGGGGGGCGTACGAGCAGTACTTC. It is translated as CASMIGGAYEQYF.

The rearrangement uses TRBV3-1 and TRBJ2-1, with 7 bases that match TRBD1. V dropped 4 bases and J dropped 6; count of bases not matched to a gene: 15. CDR3 length: 17 residues. Germline V gives CDR1 LGHDT, CDR2 YNNKEL (reference sequence). CDR3 residues: CASSRRSGRAGGNEQFF. The CDR3 nucleotides read TGTGCCAGCAGCCGAAGATCCGGGCGGGCAGGGGGCAATGAGCAGTTCTTC.

Details on this clonotype: Just one base apart from a much larger clone, this may be a read error. The chain uses TRBV10-3 and TRBJ2-1; D call uncertain. Germline V gives CDR1 ENHRY, CDR2 SYGVKD. V lost 2 bases and J lost 5, with 4 bases in between. CDR3 size: 12 residues. The CDR3 sequence is CAISEGNNEQFF. The CDR3, as DNA: TGTGCCATCAGTGAGGGGAACAATGAGCAGTTCTTC.

This clonotype was detected ten times or more. The chain recombines TRBV20-1 with TRBJ2-3, with 7 bases that match TRBD2. Trimming cost V 6 bases and J 2 bases; bases outside gene matches: 11. CDR1 is DFQATT and CDR2 is SNEGSKA in the germline V gene (reference sequence). There are 15 residues in the CDR3. As DNA, the CDR3 is TGCAGTGCCTCGAGGGCGAGCGGGGTCACAGATACGCAGTATTTT. Translation: CSASRASGVTDTQYF.

This clonotype was seen a handful of times. The rearrangement links TRBV12-3 or TRBV12-4 to TRBJ1-3; no clear D. The CDR3 covers 13 residues. V lost 5 bases and J lost 2, with 7 bases in between. In DNA, the CDR3 is TGTGCCAGCAGTCCTCGCCCTGGAAACACCATATATTTT. Translation: CASSPRPGNTIYF.

This chain uses TRBV5-1 with TRBJ2-6; the D is unclear. The CDR3 length is 14 residues. Trimming removed 3 bases from V and 1 base from J, with 5 bases in between. Germline V lookup: CDR1 SGHRS, CDR2 YFSETQ. In DNA form, the CDR3 reads TGCGCCAGCAGCTGGCGGTCTGGGGCCAACGTCCTGACTTTC. Its translation is CASSWRSGANVLTF. The full variable domain, its missing parts supplied by reference TRBV5-1 and TRBJ2-6, is KAGVTQTPRYLIKTRGQQVTLSCSPISGHRSVSWYQQTPGQGLQFLFEYFSETQRNKGNFPGRFSGRQFSNSRSEMNVSTLELGDSALYLCASSWRSGANVLTFGAGSRLTVL.

There are many counts of this clonotype. As DNA, the CDR3 is TGCAGTGCGACCGGGACAGGGGGCGACACTGAAGCTTTCTTT. The encoded protein is CSATGTGGDTEAFF. The rearrangement links TRBV20-1 to TRBJ1-1; 12 positions agree with TRBD1. The CDR3 has 14 amino acids. Germline assignment: CDR1 DFQATT and CDR2 SNEGSKA (reference sequence). Unmatched junction bases numbered 5, after V lost 6 bases and J lost 3 bases.

The CDR3 reads CASSKRGPTDTQYF. The CDR3 DNA reads as TGTGCCAGCAGCAAGCGGGGGCCCACAGATACGCAGTATTTT. The chain is built from TRBV7-2 and TRBJ2-3, with TRBD2 identical over 8 bases. This CDR3 has 14 residues. Trimming removed 5 bases from V and 2 bases from J; junction bases left unmatched: 3. The germline V gene encodes CDR1 SGHTA and CDR2 FQGNSA.

The sample holds many counts of this clonotype. The chain couples TRBV20-1 to TRBJ1-3; D perhaps matches TRBD1 (6 bases). The V gene lost 5 bases and the J gene lost 4 bases, with 15 bases spanning the gap. The CDR3 sequence is 14 residues long. Germline values: CDR1 DFQATT, CDR2 SNEGSKA (reference sequence). For the CDR3, the DNA is TGCAGTGCTGGGCAGGGGATGGGGGGAAACACCATATATTTT. It codes for CSAGQGMGGNTIYF.

This clonotype has ten or more counts. The gene calls are TRBV12-5 and TRBJ1-3; no reliable D call. V was cut by 6 bases and J by 4 bases, with 4 bases left in between. Per germline, CDR1 LGHNT and CDR2 FRNRAP. The CDR3 spans 11 residues. The CDR3 DNA follows: TGTGCTAGTGGCACCGGAAACACCATATATTTT. It codes for CASGTGNTIYF.

This clonotype was seen ten or more times. The rearrangement joins TRBV12-3 or TRBV12-4 to TRBJ2-1, with TRBD2 matching 9 bases. This CDR3 contains 15 residues. Trimming removed 6 bases from V and 5 bases from J; junction bases left unmatched: 8. The CDR3 DNA follows: TGTGCCAGCAGGTCGACTAGCGGATTCGACAATGAGCAGTTCTTC. It specifies CASRSTSGFDNEQFF.

This clonotype was counted a few times. The rearrangement uses TRBV25-1 and TRBJ1-5, with 7 bases that match TRBD1. The germline CDR1 and CDR2 sequences are MGHDK and SYGVNS. The CDR3 spans 13 residues. The V gene end was trimmed by 9 bases and the J gene end by 4 bases; junction bases not matched to a gene: 6. DNA of the CDR3: TGTGCCAGTAGTTCGACAGGGAATCAGCCCCAGCATTTT. Protein product: CASSSTGNQPQHF.

In this sample, this clonotype turned up a few times. The CDR3 region is CASSLDRLAGGPRASYNEQFF. The CDR3 nucleotides are TGCGCCAGCAGCTTGGACCGACTAGCGGGAGGACCTAGGGCCTCCTACAATGAGCAGTTCTTC. This chain connects TRBV5-1 to TRBJ2-1; 13 positions match TRBD2. Germline loops: CDR1 SGHRS, CDR2 YFSETQ. This CDR3 has 21 residues. V lost 0 bases and J lost 0; bases outside the gene matches: 12. The entire variable domain, with the rest obtained from reference TRBV5-1 and TRBJ2-1, is as follows: KAGVTQTPRYLIKTRGQQVTLSCSPISGHRSVSWYQQTPGQGLQFLFEYFSETQRNKGNFPGRFSGRQFSNSRSEMNVSTLELGDSALYLCASSLDRLAGGPRASYNEQFFGPGTRLTVL.

This clonotype was detected a few times. The V gene is TRBV15, the J gene TRBJ2-4, with D unclear. CDR1 is LNHNV and CDR2 is YYDKDF in the germline V gene (reference sequence). With 3 bases removed from V and 3 bases from J, the gap between germline ends came to 15 bases. The CDR3 consists of 16 residues. The CDR3, as DNA: TGTGCCACCAGCAGGAGACACACGACCTACAAAAACATTCAGTACTTC. Residues: CATSRRHTTYKNIQYF. The whole variable domain, filled in from reference TRBV15 and TRBJ2-4, reads DAMVIQNPRYQVTQFGKPVTLSCSQTLNHNVMYWYQQKSSQAPKLLFHYYDKDFNNEADTPDNFQSRRPNTSFCFLDIRSPGLGDTAMYLCATSRRHTTYKNIQYFGAGTRLSVL.

This clonotype has more than one count but fewer than ten. CDR3 sequence reads: CASSEALSGSGDTQYF. The CDR3 DNA reads TGTGCCAGCAGTGAAGCGCTTAGCGGGAGTGGAGATACGCAGTATTTT. The chain joins TRBV2 to TRBJ2-3; TRBD2 aligns across 9 bases. The junction had 6 bases not matched to a gene; V was cut back by 0 bases and J by 5 bases. Germline V gene data show CDR1 as SNHLY and CDR2 as FYNNEI. The CDR3 totals 16 residues. The complete variable domain, with remaining parts taken from reference TRBV2 and TRBJ2-3, reads EPEVTQTPSHQVTQMGQEVILRCVPISNHLYFYWYRQILGQKVEFLVSFYNNEISEKSEIFDDQFSVERPDGSNFTLKIRSTKLEDSAMYFCASSEALSGSGDTQYFGPGTRLTVL.

The rearrangement joins TRBV20-1 to TRBJ1-3, with D possibly matching TRBD1 (5 bases). The CDR3 contains 14 residues. Germline lookup yields CDR1 DFQATT and CDR2 SNEGSKA (reference sequence). Between the trimmed V and J ends, which lost 5 bases and 0 bases, there was a span of 11 bases. CDR3 DNA: TGCAGTGCTCCGGACACTTACTCTGGAAACACCATATATTTT. Its protein is CSAPDTYSGNTIYF.

Many counts were recorded for this clonotype. The V and J genes are TRBV12-3 or TRBV12-4 and TRBJ2-1, with TRBD2 matching 11 bases. V shed 6 bases and J 3 bases; nucleotides not matched to a gene: 4. This CDR3 is built from 15 residues. The CDR3 reads CASREGTSGYNEQFF. CDR3 sequence (DNA): TGTGCCAGCAGGGAGGGGACTAGCGGCTACAATGAGCAGTTCTTC.

This clonotype was detected ten times or more. This chain joins TRBV15 and TRBJ2-1, with a possible D match to TRBD2 (7 bases). There are 16 residues in the CDR3. Trimming removed 2 bases at V and 2 bases at J, with 13 bases between. CDR1 and CDR2 (germline): LNHNV, YYDKDF (reference sequence). The CDR3 here is CATSRLGGRAYNEQFF. As DNA, the CDR3 is TGTGCCACCAGCAGATTAGGGGGGAGGGCCTACAATGAGCAGTTCTTC.